The clone carrying this TCR beta chain was counted between two and nine times. Its antigen remains unknown. This record belongs to a study of identical twins. Notes on the study in general: Out-of-frame alpha sequences shared by twins were enriched for low generation probability.

TCRdb processed the 5' RACE reads anew with MiXCR; each CDR3 protein has one entry. The sample carries hundreds of thousands of distinct CDR3 sequences, 6.1% recorded once. This CDR3 spans 12 amino acids. V shed 4 bases, J shed 7 bases, and the junction held 3 bases outside the gene matches. In germline, CDR1 is SGHAT, CDR2 FQNNGV. Specimen: naive T cells sorted from blood. The chain has TRBV11-2 and TRBJ1-1; 7 positions match TRBD1. The receptor was isolated from a man between 18 and 35 years old in good health. This CDR3 reads CASSSTGVEAFF. The CDR3 DNA reads TGTGCCAGCAGCTCTACAGGGGTTGAAGCTTTCTTT.